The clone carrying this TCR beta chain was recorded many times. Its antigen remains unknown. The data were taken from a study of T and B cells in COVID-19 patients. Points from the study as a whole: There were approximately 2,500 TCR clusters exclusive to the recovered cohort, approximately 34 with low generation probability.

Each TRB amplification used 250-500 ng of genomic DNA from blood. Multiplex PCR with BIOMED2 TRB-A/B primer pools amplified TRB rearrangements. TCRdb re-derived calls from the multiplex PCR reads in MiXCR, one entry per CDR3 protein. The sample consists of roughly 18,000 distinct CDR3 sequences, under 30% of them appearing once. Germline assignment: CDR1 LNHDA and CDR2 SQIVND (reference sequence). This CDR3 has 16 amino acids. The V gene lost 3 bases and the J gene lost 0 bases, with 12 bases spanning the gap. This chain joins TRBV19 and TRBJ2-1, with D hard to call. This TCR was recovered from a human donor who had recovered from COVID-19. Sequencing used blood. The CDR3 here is CASSISGAGSYNEQFF. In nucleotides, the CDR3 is TGTGCCAGTAGTATCTCGGGCGCCGGCTCCTACAATGAGCAGTTCTTC. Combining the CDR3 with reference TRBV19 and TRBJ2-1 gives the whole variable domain DGGITQSPKYLFRKEGQNVTLSCEQNLNHDAMYWYRQDPGQGLRLIYYSQIVNDFQKGDIAEGYSVSREKKESFPLTVTSAQKNPTAFYLCASSISGAGSYNEQFFGPGTRLTVL.